This TCR beta chain was profiled in a study of T cells in localized non-small cell lung cancer. Remarks on this clone: What it binds is unknown.

V was clipped by 8 bases and J by 4 bases, with 17 bases between them. This CDR3 contains 14 residues. Per germline, CDR1 MNHEY and CDR2 SMNVEV (reference sequence). Study-wide findings and caveats: Multi-region tumor sequencing was not done, so intratumor heterogeneity could not be excluded. The study detected a median approximately 55 of the top 100 tumor clones in adjacent lung. A denser population of T cells in blood accompanied longer overall survival. Clonality peaked in uninvolved adjacent lung rather than tumor.

Measured with immunoSEQ multiplex PCR; TCRdb has only the in-frame clones, and not every one. The data contain 25,000 to 35,000 clones, roughly nine tenths of them singletons. This TCR derives from a man between 35 and 75 years old with stage II lung adenocarcinoma. Sequencing was performed on PBMCs, taken before any cancer treatment. V and J are TRBV27 and TRBJ1-1; the D gene is possibly TRBD1 (6 bases). CDR3 in amino acids: CASRATGGFTEAFF. CDR3 in DNA: TGTGCCAGCCGGGCTACGGGGGGCTTCACTGAAGCTTTCTTT.